Listed below are T cell receptor beta chains from one sample, sequenced in a study of blood T cell repertoires in COVID-19. Sequenced by immunoSEQ multiplex PCR; TCRdb stores in-frame clones only, minus some. Of under 350,000 clones listed, around nine tenths are singletons. The source material was PBMCs or T cells enriched from blood (not recorded which). The source is a woman aged 40 to 55 who had recovered from COVID-19. The CDR3 runs from the conserved cysteine through the conserved F or W. The D gene is left open where the match is weak. The size field is filled for only some rows; it gives once, few, many or a size class.

D: -; V: TRBV24-1; J: TRBJ1-3; size: once; CDR3: CATSDLEFFVELLSGNTIYF; DNA: TGTGCCACCAGTGATTTGGAGTTTTTCGTTGAGCTACTCTCTGGAAACACCATATATTTT
D: TRBD1; V: TRBV28; J: TRBJ2-1; size: once; CDR3: CASSAADRYNEQFF; DNA: TGTGCCAGCAGTGCGGCGGACAGGTACAATGAGCAGTTCTTC
D: -; V: TRBV7-9; J: TRBJ1-1; size: -; CDR3: CASSRGAVNTEAFF; DNA: TGTGCCAGCAGCCGCGGGGCGGTGAACACTGAAGCTTTCTTT
D: TRBD1; V: TRBV27; J: TRBJ1-2; size: once; CDR3: CASSLMDRYGYTF; DNA: TGTGCCAGCAGTTTGATGGACAGGTATGGCTACACCTTC
D: -; V: TRBV27; J: TRBJ2-7; size: -; CDR3: CASSPQPYSYEQYF; DNA: TGTGCCAGCAGTCCCCAACCCTACTCCTACGAGCAGTACTTC
D: -; V: TRBV5-4; J: TRBJ1-4; size: -; CDR3: CASSLDGQGKLFF; DNA: TGTGCCAGCAGCTTGGACGGTCAGGGAAAACTGTTTTTT
D: TRBD2; V: TRBV9; J: TRBJ2-3; size: once; CDR3: CASTSGGKDTQYF; DNA: TGTGCCAGCACTAGCGGGGGGAAAGATACGCAGTATTTT
D: TRBD1; V: TRBV5-1; J: TRBJ1-1; size: few; CDR3: CASSGDRVEAFF; DNA: TGCGCCAGCAGCGGAGACAGGGTAGAAGCTTTCTTT
D: -; V: TRBV30; J: TRBJ1-3; size: -; CDR3: CAWGTAFSGNTIYF; DNA: TGTGCCTGGGGCACAGCATTCTCTGGAAACACCATATATTTT
D: TRBD2; V: TRBV30; J: TRBJ2-7; size: -; CDR3: CAWRPGTSGYEQYF; DNA: TGTGCCTGGAGACCCGGGACTAGCGGCTACGAGCAGTACTTC
D: TRBD1; V: TRBV5-1; J: TRBJ1-2; size: -; CDR3: CASSLSGTGYGYTF; DNA: TGCGCCAGCAGCTTAAGCGGGACAGGGTATGGCTACACCTTC
D: -; V: TRBV7-9; J: TRBJ2-5; size: -; CDR3: CASSPPRRSQETQYF; DNA: TGTGCCAGCAGCCCGCCCCGGCGGTCCCAAGAGACCCAGTACTTC
D: TRBD1; V: TRBV5-4; J: TRBJ1-2; size: -; CDR3: CASRRHGTGTYGYTF; DNA: TGTGCCAGCAGACGACACGGGACAGGAACTTATGGCTACACCTTC
D: TRBD2; V: TRBV9; J: TRBJ2-1; size: -; CDR3: CASSTSTYDEQFF; DNA: TGTGCCAGCTCGACTAGCACCTACGATGAGCAGTTCTTC
D: TRBD2; V: TRBV18; J: TRBJ2-7; size: -; CDR3: CASRARGGEQYF; DNA: TGTGCCAGCCGCGCGCGGGGGGGCGAGCAGTACTTC
D: TRBD2; V: TRBV10-1; J: TRBJ2-7; size: -; CDR3: CASSPGLEAYEQYF; DNA: TGCGCCAGCAGTCCGGGACTAGAAGCCTACGAGCAGTACTTC
D: TRBD2; V: TRBV2; J: TRBJ2-5; size: -; CDR3: CASTGLAGGIWAQYF; DNA: TGTGCCAGCACCGGTCTAGCGGGAGGGATCTGGGCCCAGTACTTC
D: TRBD1; V: TRBV2; J: TRBJ1-4; size: -; CDR3: CASSKDRAFEKLFF; DNA: TGTGCCAGCAGTAAGGACAGGGCCTTTGAAAAACTGTTTTTT
D: TRBD2; V: TRBV11-3; J: TRBJ2-3; size: -; CDR3: CASSPNSGGVTDTQYF; DNA: TGTGCCAGCAGCCCTAACAGCGGGGGAGTGACAGATACGCAGTATTTT
D: -; V: TRBV5-4; J: TRBJ1-2; size: -; CDR3: CASSGGGGGRYGYTF; DNA: TGTGCCAGCAGCGGCGGCGGGGGCGGTCGGTATGGCTACACCTTC
D: TRBD1; V: TRBV18; J: TRBJ1-4; size: -; CDR3: CASSPGTAEKLFF; DNA: TGTGCCAGCTCACCAGGGACAGCCGAAAAACTGTTTTTT
D: -; V: TRBV3-1/TRBV3-2; J: TRBJ1-1; size: -; CDR3: CASTTYGNTEAFF; DNA: TGTGCCAGCACCACGTACGGGAACACTGAAGCTTTCTTT
D: TRBD2; V: TRBV5-5; J: TRBJ2-7; size: -; CDR3: CASSYASSLGGEQYF; DNA: TGTGCCAGCAGCTATGCGAGCAGCTTGGGAGGGGAGCAGTACTTC
D: -; V: TRBV29-1; J: TRBJ1-2; size: few; CDR3: CSAGRAGEGYGYTF; DNA: TGCAGCGCCGGGAGGGCAGGGGAGGGGTATGGCTACACCTTC
D: -; V: TRBV7-2; J: TRBJ2-3; size: -; CDR3: CASSLRTGDSQYTDTQYF; DNA: TGTGCCAGCAGCTTACGGACCGGGGACTCGCAATACACAGATACGCAGTATTTT
D: TRBD2; V: TRBV7-3; J: TRBJ2-3; size: -; CDR3: CASSPIAGFTDTQYF; DNA: TGTGCCAGCAGCCCAATAGCGGGGTTCACAGATACGCAGTATTTT
D: TRBD1; V: TRBV14; J: TRBJ2-7; size: -; CDR3: CASSWGQGAHEQYF; DNA: TGTGCCAGCAGCTGGGGACAGGGGGCCCACGAGCAGTACTTC
D: -; V: TRBV2; J: TRBJ1-1; size: -; CDR3: CASSAYGGTNTEAFF; DNA: TGTGCCAGCAGTGCGTACGGGGGGACAAACACTGAAGCTTTCTTT
D: -; V: TRBV28; J: TRBJ2-7; size: -; CDR3: CASSLGVEGKPYEQYF; DNA: TGTGCCAGCAGTTTAGGGGTAGAGGGTAAGCCCTACGAGCAGTACTTC
D: -; V: TRBV18; J: TRBJ1-2; size: -; CDR3: CASSPGAGGDYGYTF; DNA: TGTGCCAGCTCCCCCGGAGCTGGAGGGGACTATGGCTACACCTTC
D: -; V: TRBV5-4; J: TRBJ1-2; size: once; CDR3: CASSLKAGGESYTF; DNA: TGTGCCAGCAGCTTGAAGGCGGGAGGAGAGAGCTACACCTTC
D: TRBD1; V: TRBV29-1; J: TRBJ1-2; size: -; CDR3: CSVNGQENYGYTF; DNA: TGCAGCGTTAACGGACAGGAAAACTATGGCTACACCTTC
D: -; V: TRBV2; J: TRBJ2-3; size: -; CDR3: CASTERLAGDTQYF; DNA: TGTGCCAGCACCGAAAGGCTAGCAGGTGATACGCAGTATTTT
D: TRBD1; V: TRBV6-5; J: TRBJ2-5; size: -; CDR3: CASRDRGVETQYF; DNA: TGTGCCAGCCGGGACAGGGGAGTCGAGACCCAGTACTTC
D: -; V: TRBV5-8; J: TRBJ1-2; size: -; CDR3: CASSRGGRHGYTF; DNA: TGTGCCAGCAGCCGCGGCGGGAGGCATGGCTACACCTTC
D: TRBD1; V: TRBV5-1; J: TRBJ1-5; size: -; CDR3: CASSSGTGEVAQHF; DNA: TGCGCCAGCAGCTCGGGGACAGGGGAGGTGGCCCAGCATTTT
D: TRBD1; V: TRBV9; J: TRBJ2-2; size: -; CDR3: CASSGQGGELFF; DNA: TGTGCCAGCAGCGGACAGGGCGGGGAGCTGTTTTTT
D: -; V: TRBV19; J: TRBJ2-1; size: once; CDR3: CATKYGQLYNEQFF; DNA: TGTGCCACCAAGTATGGGCAGCTGTACAATGAGCAGTTCTTC
D: TRBD1; V: TRBV11-2; J: TRBJ1-3; size: -; CDR3: CASSSPQGPPGNTIYF; DNA: TGTGCCAGCAGCTCACCACAGGGGCCCCCTGGAAACACCATATATTTT
D: TRBD2; V: TRBV4-1; J: TRBJ2-3; size: -; CDR3: CASSQGRGGGSTDTQYF; DNA: TGCGCCAGCAGCCAAGGTCGTGGCGGGGGGAGCACAGATACGCAGTATTTT
D: -; V: TRBV6-5; J: TRBJ2-2; size: -; CDR3: CASSTPTFTGELFF; DNA: TGTGCCAGCAGTACTCCTACCTTTACCGGGGAGCTGTTTTTT